These T cell receptor beta chains were read from a single sample in a study of molecular identifiers for immune sequencing clone quantification. TCRdb re-analysed the PCR reads in MiXCR, keeping a single row per CDR3 protein. Here the sample spans under 650,000 distinct CDR3 sequences, around 20% being singletons. The specimen sequenced was naive CD8+ T cells from blood, with Jurkat cell RNA spiked in. Every receptor here comes from a human donor in good health. Some libraries in this study had Jurkat cell RNA spiked in. Each CDR3 is given with its conserved first and last residue. The D gene is left open where the match is weak. Clone size is given for some rows only: seen once, a few or many times, or a class if the clone is expanded.

j_call clone_size v_call d_call cdr3_aa cdr3_nt
TRBJ2-7 many TRBV20-1 TRBD2 CSARESSGSYEQYF TGCAGTGCTAGGGAGTCTAGCGGGAGTTACGAGCAGTACTTC
TRBJ1-2 - TRBV6-5 - CASSYSLGSSNYGHTF TGTGCCAGCAGTTACTCTTTGGGCAGCTCTAACTATGGCCACACCTTC
TRBJ2-7 many TRBV4-1 TRBD1 CASRETGGREQYF TGCGCCAGCAGAGAGACAGGGGGCCGCGAGCAGTACTTC
TRBJ2-3 few TRBV27 - CASSSNGAHDTQYF TGTGCCAGCAGTTCAAACGGGGCACATGATACGCAGTATTTT
TRBJ1-2 few TRBV9 - CASSVGDLGYGYTF TGTGCCAGCAGCGTAGGGGATCTAGGCTATGGCTACACCTTC
TRBJ2-7 many TRBV20-1 TRBD2 CSARDVAGGPYEQYF TGCAGTGCTAGAGACGTAGCGGGAGGACCCTACGAGCAGTACTTC
TRBJ2-1 many TRBV15 - CATSREFLSTYDNEQFF TGTGCCACCAGCAGAGAATTCTTGTCAACCTACGACAATGAGCAGTTCTTC
TRBJ2-7 many TRBV29-1 TRBD1 CSVGTGYSYEQYF TGCAGCGTTGGGACAGGGTACTCCTACGAGCAGTACTTC
TRBJ1-2 - TRBV19 - CASSMTNNYGYAF TGTGCCAGTAGTATGACTAACAACTATGGCTACGCCTTC
TRBJ2-7 many TRBV7-9 - CASSLAVTESYEQYF TGTGCCAGCAGCTTAGCGGTGACAGAATCCTACGAGCAGTACTTC
TRBJ2-7 many TRBV6-5 - CASTPGRTYEQYF TGTGCCAGCACCCCGGGACGTACCTACGAGCAGTACTTC